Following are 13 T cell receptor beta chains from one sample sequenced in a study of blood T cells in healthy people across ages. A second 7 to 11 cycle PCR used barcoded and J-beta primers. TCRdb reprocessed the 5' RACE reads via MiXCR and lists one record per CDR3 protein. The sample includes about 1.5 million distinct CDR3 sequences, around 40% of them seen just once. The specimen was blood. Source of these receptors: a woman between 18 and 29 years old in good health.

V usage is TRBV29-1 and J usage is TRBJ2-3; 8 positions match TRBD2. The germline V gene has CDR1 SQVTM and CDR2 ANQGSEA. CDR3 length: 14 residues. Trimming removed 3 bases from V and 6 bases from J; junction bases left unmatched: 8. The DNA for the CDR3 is TGCAGCGTTGAGGCTAGCGGGCTTAAGGATACGCAGTATTTT. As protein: CSVEASGLKDTQYF.

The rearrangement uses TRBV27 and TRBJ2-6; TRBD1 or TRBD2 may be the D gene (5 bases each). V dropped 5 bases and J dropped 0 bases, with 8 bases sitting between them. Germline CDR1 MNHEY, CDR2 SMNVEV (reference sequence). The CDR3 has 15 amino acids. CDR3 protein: CASSIGTSGANVLTF. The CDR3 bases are TGTGCCAGCAGTATCGGGACCTCTGGGGCCAACGTCCTGACTTTC.

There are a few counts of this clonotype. The CDR3 DNA is TGTGCCATCAGTGATTCGCTCGAGCAGTACTTC. Its translation: CAISDSLEQYF. The rearrangement joins TRBV10-3 to TRBJ2-7; D gene unclear. CDR1 is ENHRY, CDR2 SYGVKD, per germline. This CDR3 is 11 amino acids long. Trimming stripped 3 bases from V and 6 bases from J, with 6 bases between.

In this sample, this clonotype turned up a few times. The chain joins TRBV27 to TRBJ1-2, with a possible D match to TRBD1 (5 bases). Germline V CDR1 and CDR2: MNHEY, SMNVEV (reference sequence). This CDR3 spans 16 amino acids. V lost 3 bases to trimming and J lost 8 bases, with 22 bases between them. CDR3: CASSFLGGGRVKGYTF. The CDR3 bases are TGTGCCAGCAGTTTTTTGGGAGGAGGCAGGGTGAAAGGCTACACCTTC.

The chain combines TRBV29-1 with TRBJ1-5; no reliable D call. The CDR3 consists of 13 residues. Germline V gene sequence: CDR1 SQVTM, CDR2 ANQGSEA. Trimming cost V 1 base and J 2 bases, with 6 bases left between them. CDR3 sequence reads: CSVEAKRNQPQHF. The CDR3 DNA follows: TGCAGCGTTGAAGCGAAGCGCAATCAGCCCCAGCATTTT.

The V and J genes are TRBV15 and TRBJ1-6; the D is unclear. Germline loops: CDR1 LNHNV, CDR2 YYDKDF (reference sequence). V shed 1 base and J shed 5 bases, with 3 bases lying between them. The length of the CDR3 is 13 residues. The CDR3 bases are TGTGCCACCAGCAGAGTAAATAATTCACCCCTCCACTTT. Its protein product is CATSRVNNSPLHF.

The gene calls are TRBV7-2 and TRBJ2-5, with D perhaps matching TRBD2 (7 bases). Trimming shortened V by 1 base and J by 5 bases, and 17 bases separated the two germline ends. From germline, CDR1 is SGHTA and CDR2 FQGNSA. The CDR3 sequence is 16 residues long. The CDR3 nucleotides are TGTGCCAGCAGCTTAGTCGGAGGGGGGGCGCATGAGACCCAGTACTTC. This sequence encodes CASSLVGGGAHETQYF.

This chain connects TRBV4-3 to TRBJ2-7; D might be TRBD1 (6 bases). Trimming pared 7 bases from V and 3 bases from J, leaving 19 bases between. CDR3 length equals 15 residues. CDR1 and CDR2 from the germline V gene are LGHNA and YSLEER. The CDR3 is CASIQLPGTLYEQYF. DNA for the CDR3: TGCGCCAGCATCCAGCTGCCCGGGACACTCTACGAGCAGTACTTC.

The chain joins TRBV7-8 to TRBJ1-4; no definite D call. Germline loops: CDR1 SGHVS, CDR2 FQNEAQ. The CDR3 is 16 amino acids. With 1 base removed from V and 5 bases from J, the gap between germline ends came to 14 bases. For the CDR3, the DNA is TGTGCCAGCAGCTTAGGAAGGACGGCTCCAAATGAAAAACTGTTTTTT. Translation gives CASSLGRTAPNEKLFF.

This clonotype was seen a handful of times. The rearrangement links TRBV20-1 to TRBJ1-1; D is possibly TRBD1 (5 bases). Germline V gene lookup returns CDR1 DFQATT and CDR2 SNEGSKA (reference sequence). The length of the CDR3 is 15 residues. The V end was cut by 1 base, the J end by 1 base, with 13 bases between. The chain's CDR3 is CSARVAGQGNTEAFF. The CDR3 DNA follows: TGCAGTGCTAGAGTCGCAGGGCAGGGGAACACTGAAGCTTTCTTT.

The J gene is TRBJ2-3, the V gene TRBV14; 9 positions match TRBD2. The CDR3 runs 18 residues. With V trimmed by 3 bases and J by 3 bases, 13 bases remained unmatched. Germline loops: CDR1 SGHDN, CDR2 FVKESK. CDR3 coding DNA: TGTGCCAGCAGCCACGGAGGGGGACTAGCCCGGGATACAGATACGCAGTATTTT. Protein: CASSHGGGLARDTDTQYF.

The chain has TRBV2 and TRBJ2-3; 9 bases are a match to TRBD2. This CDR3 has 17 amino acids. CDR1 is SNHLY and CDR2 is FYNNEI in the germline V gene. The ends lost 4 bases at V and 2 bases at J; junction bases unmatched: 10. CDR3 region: CASSVRLAGFSTDTQYF. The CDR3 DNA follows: TGTGCCAGCAGTGTAAGGCTAGCGGGATTTTCCACAGATACGCAGTATTTT.

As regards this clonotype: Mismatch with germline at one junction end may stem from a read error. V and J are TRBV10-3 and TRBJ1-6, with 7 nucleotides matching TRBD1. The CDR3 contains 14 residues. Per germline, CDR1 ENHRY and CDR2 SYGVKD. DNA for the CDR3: TGTGCCATCAAACCGACAGGGAGTAATTCACCCCCCCACTTT. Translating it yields CAIKPTGSNSPPHF.